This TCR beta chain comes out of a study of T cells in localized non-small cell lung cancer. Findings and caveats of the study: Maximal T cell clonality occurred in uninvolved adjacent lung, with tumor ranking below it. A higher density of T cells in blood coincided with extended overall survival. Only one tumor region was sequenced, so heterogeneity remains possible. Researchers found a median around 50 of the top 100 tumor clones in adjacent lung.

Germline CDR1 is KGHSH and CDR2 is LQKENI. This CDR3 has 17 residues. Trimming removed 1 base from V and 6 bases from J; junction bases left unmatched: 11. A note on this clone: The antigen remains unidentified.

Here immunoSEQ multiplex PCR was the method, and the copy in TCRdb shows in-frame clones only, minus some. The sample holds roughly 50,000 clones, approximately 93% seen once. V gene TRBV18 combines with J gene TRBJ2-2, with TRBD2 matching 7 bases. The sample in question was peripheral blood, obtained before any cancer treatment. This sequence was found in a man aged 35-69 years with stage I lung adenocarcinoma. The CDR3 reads CASSPRLNGGSAGELFF. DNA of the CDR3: TGTGCCAGCTCACCACGATTAAACGGCGGGAGCGCCGGGGAGCTGTTTTTT. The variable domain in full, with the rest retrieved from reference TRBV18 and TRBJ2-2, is NAGVMQNPRHLVRRRGQEARLRCSPMKGHSHVYWYRQLPEEGLKFMVYLQKENIIDESGMPKERFSAEFPKEGPSILRIQQVVRGDSAAYFCASSPRLNGGSAGELFFGEGSRLTVL.